The 23 T cell receptor beta chains given below trace back to one sample, sequenced in a study of shared clonotypes between healthy human individuals. Profiled with immunoSEQ multiplex PCR; TCRdb holds only in-frame clones, not every one. The sample yields around 2,000,000 clones, about 95% seen once. It was CD45RO-negative cells, positively selected for CCR7, that made up naive CD8 cells, with terminally differentiated effector memory CD45RA+ cells excluded. The source material was naive CD8+ T cells sorted from blood. These TCRs come from a man younger than 30 in good health.

Regarding this clone: The same CDR3 can be traced to other DNA sequences in this sample. This chain uses TRBV9 with TRBJ2-3; 7 nucleotides align to TRBD2. CDR3 length: 14 residues. The V segment lost 5 bases and the J segment 0 bases; nucleotides outside the gene matches: 3. From germline, CDR1 is SGDLS and CDR2 YYNGEE. In DNA form, the CDR3 reads TGTGCCAGCAGTGCTAGCGGTAGCACAGATACGCAGTATTTT. It is translated as CASSASGSTDTQYF.

The rearrangement links TRBV28 to TRBJ1-5, with a possible D match to TRBD1 (5 bases). Looked up from germline, CDR1 is MDHEN and CDR2 is SYDVKM. The V end was cut by 5 bases, the J end by 0 bases, with 14 bases between. The CDR3 runs to 16 residues. CDR3 sequence: CASSPRGVNSNQPQHF. CDR3 bases: TGTGCCAGCAGTCCTCGAGGGGTTAATAGCAATCAGCCCCAGCATTTT.

The chain joins TRBV9 to TRBJ2-7; weak D call: TRBD1 (6 bases). Germline V gene lookup returns CDR1 SGDLS and CDR2 YYNGEE. Trimming removed 0 bases at V and 6 bases at J, with 13 bases between. The CDR3 contains 14 residues. The CDR3 reads CASSVGSGASEQYF. CDR3 coding DNA: TGTGCCAGCAGCGTAGGCTCAGGGGCTAGCGAGCAGTACTTC.

This rearrangement joins TRBV14 to TRBJ2-7; D might be TRBD2 (5 bases). Germline loops: CDR1 SGHDN, CDR2 FVKESK. CDR3 length: 14 amino acids. V lost 10 bases and J lost 6, with 22 bases in between. The CDR3 nucleotides are TGTGCCATCCAAAAGCTGACTCCTGCGGGCGAGCAGTACTTC. Translation gives CAIQKLTPAGEQYF. Using reference TRBV14 and TRBJ2-7 for the parts outside the CDR3, the full variable domain is EAGVTQFPSHSVIEKGQTVTLRCDPISGHDNLYWYRRVMGKEIKFLLHFVKESKQDESGMPNNRFLAERTGGTYSTLKVQPAELEDSGVYFCAIQKLTPAGEQYFGPGTRLTVT.

For this clone: Other DNA sequences in the sample encode the same CDR3. The chain is built from TRBV2 and TRBJ2-2; unclear D gene. The CDR3 has 14 amino acids. V was trimmed by 1 base and J by 1 base, leaving 4 bases between them. Germline CDR1 and CDR2: SNHLY and FYNNEI. The CDR3: CASSEGQNTGELFF. The CDR3, as DNA: TGTGCCAGCAGTGAAGGACAGAACACCGGGGAGCTGTTTTTT.

The V call is TRBV4-1, the J call TRBJ2-3; possibly TRBD1 for D (6 bases). V was pared by 4 bases and J by 4 bases, with 12 bases between. Germline V gives CDR1 MGHRA, CDR2 YSYEKL. The CDR3 is 14 residues long. For the CDR3, the DNA is TGCGCCAGCAGCCCGTCGCAGGGGTCAGATACGCAGTATTTT. Residues: CASSPSQGSDTQYF.

J is TRBJ2-3 and V is TRBV5-6, with TRBD1 matching over 9 bases. The trim removed 0 bases at V and 4 bases at J, leaving 6 bases unmatched. The V gene's germline CDR1 is SGHDT and CDR2 YYEEEE. The CDR3 loop spans 16 amino acids. CDR3: CASSLEQGANPDTQYF. The CDR3 DNA follows: TGTGCCAGCAGCTTGGAACAGGGGGCGAACCCAGATACGCAGTATTTT. The full variable domain, its missing parts supplied by reference TRBV5-6 and TRBJ2-3, is DAGVTQSPTHLIKTRGQQVTLRCSPKSGHDTVSWYQQALGQGPQFIFQYYEEEERQRGNFPDRFSGHQFPNYSSELNVNALLLGDSALYLCASSLEQGANPDTQYFGPGTRLTVL.

V is TRBV15 and J is TRBJ2-7, with D perhaps TRBD2 (7 bases). The germline V gene encodes CDR1 LNHNV and CDR2 YYDKDF (reference sequence). Trimming took 3 bases from V and 4 from J, leaving 13 bases between them. The CDR3 spans 14 residues. CDR3 bases: TGTGCCACCAGCAGTCGGGGGGCTGGTTACGAGCAGTACTTC. Translated: CATSSRGAGYEQYF. Drawing the rest from reference TRBV15 and TRBJ2-7, the complete variable domain is DAMVIQNPRYQVTQFGKPVTLSCSQTLNHNVMYWYQQKSSQAPKLLFHYYDKDFNNEADTPDNFQSRRPNTSFCFLDIRSPGLGDTAMYLCATSSRGAGYEQYFGPGTRLTVT.

The rearrangement uses TRBV18 and TRBJ2-1, with D perhaps matching TRBD2 (5 bases). Germline loops: CDR1 KGHSH, CDR2 LQKENI. The V end was cut by 0 bases, the J end by 4 bases, with 16 bases between. This CDR3 has 17 amino acids. CDR3 nucleotides: TGTGCCAGCTCACCACCCTACGAGGGAAAGATATACAATGAGCAGTTCTTC. Protein: CASSPPYEGKIYNEQFF. Filled out from reference TRBV18 and TRBJ2-1, the complete variable domain reads NAGVMQNPRHLVRRRGQEARLRCSPMKGHSHVYWYRQLPEEGLKFMVYLQKENIIDESGMPKERFSAEFPKEGPSILRIQQVVRGDSAAYFCASSPPYEGKIYNEQFFGPGTRLTVL.

The chain recombines TRBV25-1 with TRBJ1-2; D gene ambiguous. Trimming took off 1 base at V and 0 bases at J, with 15 bases between the two ends. Germline V gene lookup returns CDR1 MGHDK and CDR2 SYGVNS. The CDR3 extends over 17 amino acids. The CDR3 here is CASSEWTLGEANYGYTF. DNA for the CDR3: TGTGCCAGCAGTGAATGGACCCTCGGGGAAGCTAACTATGGCTACACCTTC.

The rearrangement joins TRBV4-2 to TRBJ2-5; 11 bases are shared with TRBD2. Germline V lookup: CDR1 LGHNA, CDR2 YNFKEQ. This CDR3 is built from 16 residues. The V segment lost 0 bases and the J segment 7 bases; nucleotides outside the gene matches: 7. CDR3 nucleotides: TGTGCCAGCAGCCAAGAAATAGCGGGGGGGCCCGTGACCCAGTACTTC. Amino acids: CASSQEIAGGPVTQYF.

This clone was picked up a small number of times. The J gene is TRBJ2-1, the V gene TRBV7-6, with D unclear. Between the trimmed V and J ends, which lost 2 bases and 5 bases, there was a span of 4 bases. Germline V CDR1 and CDR2: SGHVS, FNYEAQ. The CDR3 loop spans 12 amino acids. The CDR3 sequence is CASSLIDNEQFF. The DNA of the CDR3 is TGTGCCAGCAGCTTAATTGACAATGAGCAGTTCTTC.

The V gene is TRBV7-9, the J gene TRBJ1-6, with a tentative D call TRBD1 (5 bases). Per the germline V gene, CDR1 is SEHNR and CDR2 is FQNEAQ (reference sequence). V lost 4 bases and J lost 4, with 8 bases in between. The CDR3 loop spans 14 amino acids. The CDR3 DNA sequence: TGTGCCAGCAGCTCCAGGGATTATAATTCACCCCTCCACTTT. Translating it yields CASSSRDYNSPLHF.

The V and J genes are TRBV19 and TRBJ2-7; 11 nucleotides align to TRBD2. Germline V gene sequence: CDR1 LNHDA, CDR2 SQIVND (reference sequence). The CDR3 is 16 residues long. The trim removed 4 bases at V and 7 bases at J, leaving 12 bases unmatched. The CDR3 coding sequence is TGTGCCAGTAGTACCGGACTAGCGGGTTTCGTCGGGGAGCAGTACTTC. Residues: CASSTGLAGFVGEQYF.

The chain uses TRBV7-8 and TRBJ1-4; possible D gene TRBD1, 5 bases. The CDR3 is made up of 15 amino acids. Germline loops: CDR1 SGHVS, CDR2 FQNEAQ. V was cut by 5 bases and J by 7 bases, with 17 bases left in between. The CDR3 sequence is CASSATQGVFEKLFF. The CDR3 nucleotides are TGTGCCAGCAGCGCAACCCAGGGCGTTTTTGAAAAACTGTTTTTT. Complete variable domain (other parts from reference TRBV7-8 and TRBJ1-4): GAGVSQSPRYKVAKRGQDVALRCDPISGHVSLFWYQQALGQGPEFLTYFQNEAQLDKSGLPSDRFFAERPEGSVSTLKIQRTQQEDSAVYLCASSATQGVFEKLFFGSGTQLSVL.

The chain combines TRBV6-1 with TRBJ1-1, with D unresolved. Deletions cut 4 bases from V and 5 bases from J, with 8 bases between. The CDR3 has 12 amino acids. Germline V gene sequence: CDR1 MNHNS, CDR2 SASEGT. This CDR3 reads CASSGVWTEAFF. CDR3 bases: TGTGCCAGCAGTGGAGTGTGGACTGAAGCTTTCTTT.

J is TRBJ2-7 and V is TRBV11-2; the D call may be TRBD1 or TRBD2 (6 bases each). The CDR3 has 15 amino acids. Germline V CDR1 and CDR2: SGHAT, FQNNGV. The ends were cut back, 8 bases at V and 3 bases at J, with 20 bases in the middle. The CDR3 bases are TGTGCCAGCGCGGACTACACGGGGGCGGGCTACGAGCAGTACTTC. Its translation is CASADYTGAGYEQYF.

The rearrangement joins TRBV6-1 to TRBJ1-1, with unresolved D. This CDR3 spans 15 amino acids. V was shortened by 3 bases and J by 7 bases, with 18 bases between the two germline ends. Germline lookup yields CDR1 MNHNS and CDR2 SASEGT. CDR3 DNA sequence: TGTGCCAGCAGTGATGGGTTGGGGAGAACAAATGAAGCTTTCTTT. Protein sequence: CASSDGLGRTNEAFF.

For this clone: This same CDR3 is encoded by further DNA sequences in the sample. The chain joins TRBV9 to TRBJ2-7; 7 nucleotides match TRBD2. The V and J ends lost 1 base and 3 bases, in that order; junction bases with no gene match: 7. This CDR3 is built from 15 residues. Germline V gene data show CDR1 as SGDLS and CDR2 as YYNGEE. This CDR3 reads CASSVSASGYYEQYF. The CDR3 bases are TGTGCCAGCAGCGTATCGGCTAGCGGATACTACGAGCAGTACTTC.

This chain links TRBV4-3 with TRBJ1-4; D remains unclear. The CDR3 consists of 16 residues. V was cut by 0 bases and J by 5 bases, with 13 bases left in between. The germline CDR1 and CDR2 sequences are LGHNA and YSLEER. As DNA, the CDR3 is TGCGCCAGCAGCCAAGATCCCTTCCCTTTAAATGAAAAACTGTTTTTT. Translating it yields CASSQDPFPLNEKLFF.

The CDR3 loop is CASIRSGTGSSYEQYF. In nucleotides, the CDR3 is TGTGCCAGCATCCGATCCGGGACAGGGAGCTCCTACGAGCAGTACTTC. This chain links TRBV11-2 with TRBJ2-7; 9 nucleotides match TRBD1. V lost 7 bases and J lost 0; bases outside the gene matches: 10. This CDR3 contains 16 residues. CDR1 is SGHAT, CDR2 FQNNGV, per germline.

The rearrangement uses TRBV6-5 and TRBJ2-3; 11 bases map to TRBD2. V was pared by 5 bases and J by 6 bases, with 7 bases of the junction left unmatched. The CDR3 spans 15 residues. Germline CDR1 reads MNHEY; CDR2 reads SVGAGI. CDR3 residues: CASSLAGGSMDTQYF. CDR3 sequence (DNA): TGTGCCAGCAGTCTAGCGGGGGGTAGTATGGATACGCAGTATTTT.

The rearrangement links TRBV9 to TRBJ1-1; D is perhaps TRBD1 (6 bases). From germline, CDR1 is SGDLS and CDR2 YYNGEE. The CDR3 length is 15 residues. V shed 3 bases and J shed 5 bases, with 17 bases lying between them. The CDR3 is CASSEGGGDKTEAFF. In nucleotides, the CDR3 is TGTGCCAGCAGCGAGGGGGGAGGAGATAAAACTGAAGCTTTCTTT. Based on the CDR3 plus reference TRBV9 and TRBJ1-1, the full variable domain is DSGVTQTPKHLITATGQRVTLRCSPRSGDLSVYWYQQSLDQGLQFLIQYYNGEERAKGNILERFSAQQFPDLHSELNLSSLELGDSALYFCASSEGGGDKTEAFFGQGTRLTVV.